This T cell receptor beta chain was sequenced for a study of blood T cell repertoires in COVID-19. Overall study: Acute and convalescent COVID-19 specimens originated in the United States, Italy and Spain.

The data were produced by immunoSEQ multiplex PCR, yet TCRdb's version contains in-frame clones alone and is incomplete. Of about 56,000 clones in the sample, 88% were seen once. The V end was cut by 2 bases, the J end by 3 bases, with 13 bases between. This CDR3 spans 15 amino acids. The germline CDR1 and CDR2 sequences are MNHEY and SVGAGI. The sequence was collected from a man between 50 and 59 years old with active COVID-19. What was sequenced was peripheral blood. The chain has TRBV6-5 and TRBJ2-5, with a tentative D call TRBD2 (5 bases). This chain's CDR3 is CASSYGGRGKETQYF. The CDR3 DNA reads as TGTGCCAGCAGTTACGGTGGACGAGGGAAAGAGACCCAGTACTTC.